Sequencing of this T cell receptor (beta chain) was carried out in a study of T cells in Graves' hyperthyroidism and ophthalmopathy. This clonotype showed up just a few times. Per the germline V gene, CDR1 is SEHNR and CDR2 is FQNEAQ (reference sequence). Trimming took off 5 bases at V and 3 bases at J, with 17 bases between the two ends. The CDR3 runs to 15 residues. Amplified TCR beta CDR3 regions came from RNA transcripts. HTBI primers were the set used in a first-round RT-PCR of the TCR CDR3. MiXCR, run by TCRdb on the multiplex PCR reads, gives a single entry per CDR3 protein. The table shows approximately 610,000 distinct CDR3 sequences, with about 14% occurring only once. Diagnoses used clinical symptoms, serum thyroxine and TRAb, thyroid ultrasound and orbital computed tomography.

The V and J genes are TRBV7-9 and TRBJ2-7, with D maybe TRBD2 (6 bases). The specimen sequenced was blood. The source of this sequence is a woman between 35 and 50 years old with Graves' ophthalmopathy. The CDR3 DNA follows: TGTGCCAGCAGCAAATGGAGGGCAGGCAACTACGAGCAGTACTTC. Translating gives CASSKWRAGNYEQYF. Variable domain in full (rest from reference TRBV7-9 and TRBJ2-7): DTGVSQNPRHKITKRGQNVTFRCDPISEHNRLYWYRQTLGQGPEFLTYFQNEAQLEKSRLLSDRFSAERPKGSFSTLEIQRTEQGDSAMYLCASSKWRAGNYEQYFGPGTRLTVT.